This T cell receptor (beta chain) was captured by sequencing in a study of OX40 agonist ivuxolimab in advanced cancers. TCRdb keeps only in-frame clones here, not all; method: immunoSEQ multiplex PCR. The sample carries around 70,000 clones, 85% recorded once. This clone was counted a single time. No antigen is known for it. Regarding the study as a whole: The specificity for antigen of the expanded peripheral T cells was not determined. At 0.1 to 3.0 mg/kg, CD4+ and CD8+ blood T cells expanded clonally by week 6.

Germline CDR1 is SGHTA and CDR2 is FQGNSA. CDR3 length: 14 amino acids. V was shortened by 5 bases and J by 4 bases, with 14 bases between the two germline ends. This material consisted of CD4+ or CD8+ T cells sorted from blood, taken in a trial of the OX40 agonist ivuxolimab. The gene calls are TRBV7-2 and TRBJ1-1; possible D gene TRBD1, 6 bases. The TCR comes from an adult with an advanced solid tumor such as melanoma, head and neck, liver or kidney cancer. CDR3 residues: CASSPQGWGTEAFF. The CDR3 DNA follows: TGTGCCAGCAGCCCTCAGGGGTGGGGCACTGAAGCTTTCTTT.